The next 15 T cell receptor beta chains were all read from a single sample in a study of shared clonotypes between healthy human individuals. The repertoire was sequenced with immunoSEQ multiplex PCR; TCRdb's copy has only in-frame clones and lacks some. The sample records approximately 2,000,000 clones, about 90% being singletons. Sequenced material: naive CD4+ T cells from PBMCs. The subset was: CD45RA+ positively selected. These receptors were collected from a man aged 18 to 30 in good health. Some clones in this sample may be carry-over from other donors' samples.

Comment on this clone: The same CDR3 arises from other DNA sequences in this sample as well. This rearrangement joins TRBV7-2 to TRBJ2-7; D is perhaps TRBD2 (5 bases). The V gene lost 1 base and the J gene lost 0 bases, with 10 bases spanning the gap. Germline V lookup: CDR1 SGHTA, CDR2 FQGNSA. The CDR3 is made up of 15 amino acids. The CDR3 bases are TGTGCCAGCAGCTTAGACAGACTAAGCTCCTACGAGCAGTACTTC. Its protein is CASSLDRLSSYEQYF.

The gene calls are TRBV10-2 and TRBJ1-1; D uncertain. From germline, CDR1 is WSHSY and CDR2 SAAADI. This CDR3 has 13 residues. V was trimmed by 7 bases and J by 3 bases, leaving 12 bases between them. The CDR3 loop is CASTSGGDTEAFF. CDR3 coding DNA: TGCGCCAGCACCTCGGGTGGAGACACTGAAGCTTTCTTT.

The DNA of the CDR3 is TGTGCCAGCAGGATAGCGGGATCTTACGAGCAGTACTTC. This encodes CASRIAGSYEQYF. J is TRBJ2-7 and V is TRBV11-2; 8 positions match TRBD2. Trimming removed 6 bases from V and 4 bases from J; junction bases left unmatched: 5. The CDR3 contains 13 residues. CDR1 is SGHAT and CDR2 is FQNNGV in the germline V gene. The full variable domain, its missing parts supplied by reference TRBV11-2 and TRBJ2-7, is EAGVAQSPRYKIIEKRQSVAFWCNPISGHATLYWYQQILGQGPKLLIQFQNNGVVDDSQLPKDRFSAERLKGVDSTLKIQPAKLEDSAVYLCASRIAGSYEQYFGPGTRLTVT.

The chain uses TRBV18 and TRBJ1-1; D ambiguous. The CDR3 is made up of 12 amino acids. Trimming stripped 8 bases from V and 7 bases from J, with 14 bases between. CDR1 KGHSH and CDR2 LQKENI come from the germline V gene. The CDR3 DNA is TGTGCCAGCGGGGAACACTCCAATGAAGCTTTCTTT. Its translation: CASGEHSNEAFF.

The genes are TRBV15 and TRBJ2-1; 10 bases fit TRBD2. In germline, CDR1 is LNHNV, CDR2 YYDKDF (reference sequence). This CDR3 spans 19 amino acids. V dropped 0 bases and J dropped 6; count of bases not matched to a gene: 14. The chain's CDR3 is CATSRDYRVGAGGVNEQFF. CDR3 nucleotides: TGTGCCACCAGCAGAGACTACAGGGTTGGAGCGGGAGGGGTCAATGAGCAGTTCTTC.

The table lists this clone with a count of one. This rearrangement joins TRBV7-8 to TRBJ1-4; D unclear. The CDR3 runs to 13 residues. Germline CDR1 reads SGHVS; CDR2 reads FQNEAQ. V shed 4 bases and J shed 5 bases, with 8 bases lying between them. The CDR3 DNA follows: TGTGCCAGCAGCTCCAACACAAATGAAAAACTGTTTTTT. It codes for CASSSNTNEKLFF.

This chain links TRBV5-1 with TRBJ1-2; the match to TRBD1 covers 10 bases. Germline V gene sequence: CDR1 SGHRS, CDR2 YFSETQ. V lost 7 bases, J lost 4 bases, and 7 bases stayed unmatched. The CDR3 is 14 residues long. As DNA, the CDR3 is TGCGCCAGCCTACCGGGACAGGGGTCCTATGGCTACACCTTC. Residues: CASLPGQGSYGYTF.

This chain connects TRBV5-1 to TRBJ1-1; D may be TRBD1 (5 bases). From germline, CDR1 is SGHRS and CDR2 YFSETQ. The CDR3 runs to 15 residues. Trimming took off 0 bases at V and 2 bases at J, with 11 bases between the two ends. The CDR3 DNA reads TGCGCCAGCAGCTTGGGACAGCTTAGAAACACTGAAGCTTTCTTT. Its protein is CASSLGQLRNTEAFF.

The rearrangement links TRBV4-2 to TRBJ2-3; 9 nucleotides align to TRBD2. After removal of 1 base from V and 5 bases from J, the junction contained 4 bases not matched to a gene. The CDR3 consists of 15 residues. Per germline, CDR1 LGHNA and CDR2 YNFKEQ. CDR3: CASSQGRRGGDTQYF. CDR3 DNA sequence: TGTGCCAGCAGCCAAGGCCGGCGGGGGGGAGATACGCAGTATTTT.

The chain employs TRBV28 and TRBJ2-7; tentatively, D is TRBD1 (6 bases). There are 15 residues in the CDR3. V was clipped by 6 bases and J by 6 bases, with 21 bases between them. Germline-derived CDR1 and CDR2 are MDHEN and SYDVKM. CDR3 nucleotide sequence: TGTGCCAGCAGCAACCCCGGGACACGCCTTAGCGAGCAGTACTTC. Translation: CASSNPGTRLSEQYF.

This chain connects TRBV30 to TRBJ2-5, with TRBD1 identical over 9 bases. The germline gives CDR1 GTSNPN, CDR2 SVGIG (reference sequence). Losses at the gene ends were 3 bases for V and 5 bases for J; bases not matched to a gene: 7. The CDR3 contains 14 residues. The CDR3 reads CAWSFDRGRETQYF. For the CDR3, the DNA is TGTGCCTGGAGCTTTGACAGGGGGAGGGAGACCCAGTACTTC. Drawing the rest from reference TRBV30 and TRBJ2-5, the complete variable domain is SQTIHQWPATLVQPVGSPLSLECTVEGTSNPNLYWYRQAAGRGLQLLFYSVGIGQISSEVPQNLSASRPQDRQFILSSKKLLLSDSGFYLCAWSFDRGRETQYFGPGTRLLVL.

The chain is built from TRBV6-4 and TRBJ2-1; 12 nucleotides line up with TRBD2. With 5 bases clipped from V and 12 bases from J, the junction kept 8 bases outside the gene matches. Germline CDR1 reads MRHNA; CDR2 reads SNTAGT. CDR3 length: 14 amino acids. The CDR3 DNA reads TGTGCCAGCAGTCCTAGCGGGAGGGCCCGTGGGCAGTTCTTC. Translation gives CASSPSGRARGQFF.

This clone was counted only a few times. This sequence joins TRBV7-9 and TRBJ1-5, with 7 positions matching TRBD1. Germline loops: CDR1 SEHNR, CDR2 FQNEAQ (reference sequence). The CDR3 is 15 amino acids. Trimming removed 5 bases from V and 3 bases from J; junction bases left unmatched: 7. CDR3 sequence reads: CASSPGTEHNQPQHF. CDR3 DNA sequence: TGTGCCAGCAGCCCGGGGACAGAACACAATCAGCCCCAGCATTTT.

This clone was counted a single time. The sample contains more than one DNA sequence encoding this CDR3. The rearrangement links TRBV5-1 to TRBJ1-1; 11 bases agree with TRBD1. Losses at the gene ends were 0 bases for V and 4 bases for J; bases not matched to a gene: 2. CDR1 is SGHRS and CDR2 is YFSETQ in the germline V gene. This CDR3 comprises 15 residues. CDR3 nucleotides: TGCGCCAGCAGCTTGGGGACAGGGGGCGGCACTGAAGCTTTCTTT. This sequence encodes CASSLGTGGGTEAFF.

Comments on this clone: The identical CDR3 is also encoded by other nucleotide sequences in the sample. This chain connects TRBV5-1 to TRBJ2-7; TRBD1 matches 10 bases. With V trimmed by 1 base and J by 4 bases, 8 bases remained unmatched. Germline V lookup: CDR1 SGHRS, CDR2 YFSETQ. The CDR3 has 16 amino acids. For the CDR3, the DNA is TGCGCCAGCAGCTTGCCCCCGGGACAGGGGATATACGAGCAGTACTTC. Its translation is CASSLPPGQGIYEQYF.